This TCR beta chain was sequenced in a study of shared clonotypes between healthy human individuals. This CDR3 comprises 19 residues. Germline assignment: CDR1 SGHTA and CDR2 FQGNSA. Deletions cut 1 base from V and 1 base from J, with 20 bases between. Study-level findings and limits: What naive subsets generally showed was a larger estimated richness than memory subsets showed.

Cells designated naive CD8 were CD45RO-negative and were positively selected for CCR7, with terminally differentiated effector memory CD45RA+ cells excluded. As regards this clone: Its target is not known.

The assay used deep level. Profiled with immunoSEQ multiplex PCR; TCRdb holds only in-frame clones, not every one. The sample shows almost 700,000 clones, under 95% of them seen only once. This receptor was identified in a man aged 25-45 years in good health. V usage is TRBV7-2 and J usage is TRBJ2-4, with D possibly matching TRBD2 (6 bases). Sequencing used naive CD8+ T cells sorted from blood. This CDR3 is CASSLGGLAPKEAKNIQYF. In nucleotides, the CDR3 is TGTGCCAGCAGCTTAGGGGGTCTAGCGCCAAAGGAGGCCAAAAACATTCAGTACTTC.